Presented here are 9 T cell receptor beta chains from one specimen sequenced in a study of cytomegalovirus exposure and HLA in healthy donors. Sequenced by immunoSEQ multiplex PCR; TCRdb stores in-frame clones only, minus some. The table lists 60,000 to 80,000 clones, approximately 80% of them singletons. Sequenced material: PBMCs. Receptors originate from a man aged 30 to 39 in good health and CMV-seronegative.

The V and J genes are TRBV18 and TRBJ1-2; no clear D. The CDR3 length is 14 residues. Germline V gene data show CDR1 as KGHSH and CDR2 as LQKENI. Trimming took 4 bases from V and 5 from J, leaving 14 bases between them. In DNA form, the CDR3 reads TGTGCCAGCTCACAGGACTTAACCGCGTATGGCTACACCTTC. Its translation: CASSQDLTAYGYTF.

The V gene is TRBV18, the J gene TRBJ2-6; possible D gene TRBD2, 5 bases. The germline V and J ends were trimmed by 3 bases and 3 bases, with 9 bases remaining between them. Germline V gives CDR1 KGHSH, CDR2 LQKENI. CDR3 size: 15 residues. The CDR3 nucleotides are TGTGCCAGCTCACCCGGGGAAAGTGGGGCCAACGTCCTGACTTTC. Residues: CASSPGESGANVLTF. Looking up the rest from reference TRBV18 and TRBJ2-6 gives the full variable domain: NAGVMQNPRHLVRRRGQEARLRCSPMKGHSHVYWYRQLPEEGLKFMVYLQKENIIDESGMPKERFSAEFPKEGPSILRIQQVVRGDSAAYFCASSPGESGANVLTFGAGSRLTVL.

The rearrangement links TRBV27 to TRBJ2-2; 10 bases are shared with TRBD1. Looked up from germline, CDR1 is MNHEY and CDR2 is SMNVEV (reference sequence). V dropped 2 bases and J dropped 7; count of bases not matched to a gene: 7. The CDR3 sequence is 16 residues long. This CDR3 reads CASSLAPGQGIGELFF. The CDR3 nucleotides are TGTGCCAGCAGTTTAGCCCCGGGACAGGGGATCGGGGAGCTGTTTTTT.

The V and J genes are TRBV29-1 and TRBJ2-5, with TRBD2 as a possible D gene (5 bases). CDR3 length equals 13 residues. Germline V gene lookup returns CDR1 SQVTM and CDR2 ANQGSEA. V dropped 7 bases and J dropped 5 bases, with 17 bases sitting between them. The CDR3 protein is CSGRPQQRETQYF. The CDR3 bases are TGCAGCGGTCGGCCTCAACAGCGGGAGACCCAGTACTTC.

The V call is TRBV5-4, the J call TRBJ1-2; TRBD1 agrees at 7 bases. This CDR3 has 13 residues. Germline trimming cut 4 bases from V and 3 bases from J; bases unmatched to any gene: 3. The germline CDR1 and CDR2 sequences are SGHNT and YYREEE (reference sequence). This CDR3 is CASSLDRDYGYTF. The CDR3 DNA sequence: TGTGCCAGCAGCCTCGACAGGGACTATGGCTACACCTTC.

V and J are TRBV6-4 and TRBJ2-1, with TRBD2 identical over 9 bases. CDR1 is MRHNA, CDR2 SNTAGT, per germline. The length of the CDR3 is 16 residues. After removal of 2 bases from V and 7 bases from J, the junction contained 9 bases not matched to a gene. The CDR3 here is CASSDASGGQSNEQFF. CDR3 bases: TGTGCCAGCAGTGACGCCAGCGGGGGGCAGTCGAATGAGCAGTTCTTC.

The rearrangement uses TRBV11-1 and TRBJ1-1, with unresolved D. CDR1 SGHAT and CDR2 FQDESV come from the germline V gene (reference sequence). The CDR3 is 15 amino acids. Trimming left V 5 bases short and J 1 base short, with 14 bases between. The DNA of the CDR3 is TGTGCCAGCAGCCCGAGCCGCGGCGAGAACACTGAAGCTTTCTTT. Translating it yields CASSPSRGENTEAFF.

The V call is TRBV4-3, the J call TRBJ1-6; 10 bases are shared with TRBD1. V was pared by 3 bases and J by 0 bases, with 11 bases of the junction left unmatched. The CDR3 runs 20 residues. CDR1 is LGHNA, CDR2 YSLEER, per germline. The CDR3: CASSQEPGQGSSSYNSPLHF. The CDR3 bases are TGCGCCAGCAGCCAGGAACCGGGACAGGGGTCTAGCTCCTATAATTCACCCCTCCACTTT.

The gene calls are TRBV7-6 and TRBJ2-1; 7 bases fit TRBD1. Germline CDR1 is SGHVS and CDR2 is FNYEAQ. The CDR3 spans 14 residues. Trimming cost V 5 bases and J 7 bases; bases outside gene matches: 8. CDR3 coding DNA: TGTGCCAGCAGCCTGCGGACAGGTTGGAATGAGCAGTTCTTC. Its protein product is CASSLRTGWNEQFF.